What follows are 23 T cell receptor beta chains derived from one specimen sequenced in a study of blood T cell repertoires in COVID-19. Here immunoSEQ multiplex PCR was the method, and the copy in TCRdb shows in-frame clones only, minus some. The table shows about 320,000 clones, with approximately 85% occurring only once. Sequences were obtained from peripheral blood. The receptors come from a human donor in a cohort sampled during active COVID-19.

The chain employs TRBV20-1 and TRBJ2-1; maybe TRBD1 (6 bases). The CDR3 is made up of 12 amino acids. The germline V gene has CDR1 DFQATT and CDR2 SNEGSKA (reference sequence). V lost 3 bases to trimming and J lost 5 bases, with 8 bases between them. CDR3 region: CSASRGNNEQFF. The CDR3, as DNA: TGCAGTGCTAGTAGGGGGAACAATGAGCAGTTCTTC.

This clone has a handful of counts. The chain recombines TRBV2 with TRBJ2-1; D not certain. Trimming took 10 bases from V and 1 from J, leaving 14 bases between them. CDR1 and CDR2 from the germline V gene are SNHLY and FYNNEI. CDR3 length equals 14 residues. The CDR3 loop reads CATTRRGSYNEQFF. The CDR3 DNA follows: TGTGCCACCACCCGCAGAGGTTCCTACAATGAGCAGTTCTTC.

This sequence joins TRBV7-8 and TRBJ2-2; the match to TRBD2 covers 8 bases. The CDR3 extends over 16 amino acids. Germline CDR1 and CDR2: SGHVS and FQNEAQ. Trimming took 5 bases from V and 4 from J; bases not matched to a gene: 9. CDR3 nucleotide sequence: TGTGCCAGCAGCCCGAGGACTAGCTGGGGCACCGGGGAGCTGTTTTTT. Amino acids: CASSPRTSWGTGELFF.

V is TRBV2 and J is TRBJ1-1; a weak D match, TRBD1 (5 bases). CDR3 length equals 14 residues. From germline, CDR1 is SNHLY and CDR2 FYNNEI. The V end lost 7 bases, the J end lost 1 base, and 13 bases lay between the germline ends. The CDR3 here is CASTLLGPNTEAFF. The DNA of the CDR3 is TGTGCCAGCACCCTCCTGGGGCCGAACACTGAAGCTTTCTTT. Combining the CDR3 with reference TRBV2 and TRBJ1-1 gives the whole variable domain EPEVTQTPSHQVTQMGQEVILRCVPISNHLYFYWYRQILGQKVEFLVSFYNNEISEKSEIFDDQFSVERPDGSNFTLKIRSTKLEDSAMYFCASTLLGPNTEAFFGQGTRLTVV.

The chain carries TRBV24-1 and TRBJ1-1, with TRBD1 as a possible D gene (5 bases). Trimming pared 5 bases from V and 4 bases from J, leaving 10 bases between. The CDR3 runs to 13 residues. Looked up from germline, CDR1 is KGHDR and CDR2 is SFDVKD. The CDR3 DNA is TGTGCCACCAGTGCAGGGTACGGCACTGAAGCTTTCTTT. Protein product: CATSAGYGTEAFF.

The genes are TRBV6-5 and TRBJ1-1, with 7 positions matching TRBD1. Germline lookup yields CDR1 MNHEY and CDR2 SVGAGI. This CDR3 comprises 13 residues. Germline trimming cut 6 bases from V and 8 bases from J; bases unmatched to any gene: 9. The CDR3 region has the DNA TGTGCCAGCAGCCGCGGACAGGCGGGGGAAGCTTTCTTT. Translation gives CASSRGQAGEAFF.

The CDR3 region is CASSSRDRVGDEQYF. Here the CDR3 DNA reads TGCGCCAGCAGTAGCCGGGACAGGGTCGGCGACGAGCAGTACTTC. This rearrangement joins TRBV10-1 to TRBJ2-7, with 9 bases lining up with TRBD1. Germline V gives CDR1 WNHNN, CDR2 SYGVQD (reference sequence). The CDR3 loop spans 15 amino acids. After removal of 5 bases from V and 5 bases from J, the junction contained 10 bases not matched to a gene.

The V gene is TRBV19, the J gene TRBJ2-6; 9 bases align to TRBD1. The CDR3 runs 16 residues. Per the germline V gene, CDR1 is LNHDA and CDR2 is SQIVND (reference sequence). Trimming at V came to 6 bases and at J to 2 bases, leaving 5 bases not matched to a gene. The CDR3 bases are TGTGCCAGTAGGGGAACAGGGGGCGCTGGGGCCAACGTCCTGACTTTC. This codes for CASRGTGGAGANVLTF.

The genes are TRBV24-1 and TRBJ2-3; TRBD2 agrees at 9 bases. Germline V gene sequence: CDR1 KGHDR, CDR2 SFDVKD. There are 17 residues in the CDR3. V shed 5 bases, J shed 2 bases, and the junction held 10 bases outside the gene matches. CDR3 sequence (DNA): TGTGCCACCAGTGCCCCACGAGCGGGGGGCGACACAGATACGCAGTATTTT. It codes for CATSAPRAGGDTDTQYF.

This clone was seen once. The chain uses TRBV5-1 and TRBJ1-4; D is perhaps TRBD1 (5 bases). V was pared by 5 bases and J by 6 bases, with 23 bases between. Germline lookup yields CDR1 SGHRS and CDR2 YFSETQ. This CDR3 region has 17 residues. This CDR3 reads CASRLNVGHRRDEKLFF. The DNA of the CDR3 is TGCGCCAGCAGGCTAAACGTCGGACATCGGAGGGATGAAAAACTGTTTTTT.

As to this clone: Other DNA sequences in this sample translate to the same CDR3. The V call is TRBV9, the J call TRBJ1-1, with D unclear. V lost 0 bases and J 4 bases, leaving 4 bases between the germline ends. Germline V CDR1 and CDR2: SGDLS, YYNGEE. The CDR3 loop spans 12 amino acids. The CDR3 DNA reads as TGTGCCAGCAGCGTAGGCGGCACTGAAGCTTTCTTT. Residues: CASSVGGTEAFF.

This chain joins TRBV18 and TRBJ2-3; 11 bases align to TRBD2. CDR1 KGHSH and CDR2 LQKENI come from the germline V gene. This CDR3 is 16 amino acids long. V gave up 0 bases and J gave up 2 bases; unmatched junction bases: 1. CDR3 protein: CASSPPGLAVTDTQYF. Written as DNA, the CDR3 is TGTGCCAGCTCACCACCGGGACTAGCGGTCACAGATACGCAGTATTTT.

CDR3 protein: CASSQATATYGYTF. The CDR3, as DNA: TGTGCCAGCAGCCAAGCGACAGCCACCTATGGCTACACCTTC. This chain links TRBV3-1 (or the pseudogene TRBV3-2) with TRBJ1-2, with D possibly TRBD1 on 5 matching bases. Trimming left V 1 base short and J 4 bases short, with 10 bases between. The germline V gene has CDR1 LGHDT and CDR2 YNNKEL (reference sequence). The CDR3 is 14 residues long.

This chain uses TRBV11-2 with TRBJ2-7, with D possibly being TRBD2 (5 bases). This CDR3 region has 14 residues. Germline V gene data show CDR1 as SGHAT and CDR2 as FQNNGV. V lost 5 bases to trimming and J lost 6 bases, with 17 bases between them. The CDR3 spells CASSPRWSGVEQYF. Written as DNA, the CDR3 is TGTGCCAGCAGCCCTCGCTGGTCCGGGGTCGAGCAGTACTTC.

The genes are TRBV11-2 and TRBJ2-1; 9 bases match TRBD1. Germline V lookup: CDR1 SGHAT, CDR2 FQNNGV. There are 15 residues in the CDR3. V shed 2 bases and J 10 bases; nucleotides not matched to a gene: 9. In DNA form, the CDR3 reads TGTGCCAGCAGCTTAAGGGACAGGGCCCGACGGGAGCAGTTCTTC. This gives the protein CASSLRDRARREQFF.

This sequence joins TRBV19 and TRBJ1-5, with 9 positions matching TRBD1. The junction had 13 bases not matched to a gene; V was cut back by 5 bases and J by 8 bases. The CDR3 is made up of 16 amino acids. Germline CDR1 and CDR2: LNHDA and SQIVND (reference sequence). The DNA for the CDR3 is TGTGCCAGTAGTTTGAGGGGGACAGGGACAAGGGAGCCCCAGCATTTT. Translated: CASSLRGTGTREPQHF.

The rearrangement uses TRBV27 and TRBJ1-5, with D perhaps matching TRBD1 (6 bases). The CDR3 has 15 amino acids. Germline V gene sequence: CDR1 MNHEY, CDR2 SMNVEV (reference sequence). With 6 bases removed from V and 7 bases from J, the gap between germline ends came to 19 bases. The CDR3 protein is CASSHKGGPAQPQHF. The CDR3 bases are TGTGCCAGCAGCCACAAGGGGGGGCCGGCCCAGCCCCAGCATTTT.

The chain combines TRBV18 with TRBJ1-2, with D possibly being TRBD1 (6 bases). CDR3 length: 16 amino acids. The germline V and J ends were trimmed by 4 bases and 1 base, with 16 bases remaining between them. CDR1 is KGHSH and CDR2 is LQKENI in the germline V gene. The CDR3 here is CASSRDTSSHNYGYTF. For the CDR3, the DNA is TGTGCCAGCTCACGGGACACATCATCCCATAACTATGGCTACACCTTC.

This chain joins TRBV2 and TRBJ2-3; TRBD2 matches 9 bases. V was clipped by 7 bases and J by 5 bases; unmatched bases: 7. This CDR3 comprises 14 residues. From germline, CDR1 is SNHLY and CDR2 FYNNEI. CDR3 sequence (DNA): TGTGCCAGCAATTTGGCTAGCGGGGAAGATACGCAGTATTTT. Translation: CASNLASGEDTQYF.

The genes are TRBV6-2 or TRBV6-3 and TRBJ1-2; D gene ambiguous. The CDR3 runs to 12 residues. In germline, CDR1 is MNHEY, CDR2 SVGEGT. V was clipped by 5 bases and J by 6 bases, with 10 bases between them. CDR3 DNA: TGTGCCAGCAGTAATCAGGTCCATGGCTACACCTTC. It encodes CASSNQVHGYTF.

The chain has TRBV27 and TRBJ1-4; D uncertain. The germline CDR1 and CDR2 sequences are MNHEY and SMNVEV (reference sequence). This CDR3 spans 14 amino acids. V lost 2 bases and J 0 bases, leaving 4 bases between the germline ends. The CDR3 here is CASSLEPTNEKLFF. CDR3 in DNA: TGTGCCAGCAGTTTAGAGCCAACTAATGAAAAACTGTTTTTT.

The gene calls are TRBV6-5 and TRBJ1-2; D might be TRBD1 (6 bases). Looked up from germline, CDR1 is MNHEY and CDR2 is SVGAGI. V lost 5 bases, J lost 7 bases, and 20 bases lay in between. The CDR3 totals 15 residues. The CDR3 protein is CASSPKGGGPSGYTF. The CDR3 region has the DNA TGTGCCAGCAGTCCAAAAGGGGGGGGCCCTAGTGGCTACACCTTC.

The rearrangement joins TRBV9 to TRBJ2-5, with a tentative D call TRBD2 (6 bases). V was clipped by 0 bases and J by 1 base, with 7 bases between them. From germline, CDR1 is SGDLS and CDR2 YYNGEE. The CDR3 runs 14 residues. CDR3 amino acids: CASSVGAGQETQYF. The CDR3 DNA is TGTGCCAGCAGCGTAGGAGCGGGCCAAGAGACCCAGTACTTC.